This entry lists 27 T cell receptor beta chains sequenced from one sample in a study of quantifying T cell responses using KT2 cells. About the research overall: Reverse transcription used primers in the TCR alpha and beta constant regions.

A single-stranded UMI oligo with SP2 sequence was ligated to cDNA 3' ends. An equimolar mix of RC1.1 and RC1.2 primed the beta chain across TRBC1 and TRBC2. TCRdb processed the UMI-ligation and nested PCR reads anew with MiXCR; each CDR3 protein has one entry. Among tens of thousands of distinct CDR3 sequences listed, 6% to 9.5% were seen once. Specimen: PBMCs spiked with cells of the T cell clone KT2. The receptors originated from a human donor.

This clonotype is medium-sized (0.01 to 0.1%). The V and J genes are TRBV6-4 and TRBJ1-1; D is uncertain. Germline CDR1 and CDR2: MRHNA and SNTAGT. The germline V and J ends were trimmed by 0 bases and 4 bases, with 9 bases remaining between them. This CDR3 is 14 amino acids long. As DNA, the CDR3 is TGTGCCAGCAGTGACTCGGCAGAGAGCACTGAAGCTTTCTTT. This encodes CASSDSAESTEAFF.

The chain joins TRBV25-1 to TRBJ2-7; D is undetermined. Per germline, CDR1 MGHDK and CDR2 SYGVNS. The CDR3 totals 13 residues. Trimming removed 3 bases from V and 6 bases from J, with 12 bases in between. CDR3 sequence: CASSDVGLIEQYF. DNA for the CDR3: TGTGCCAGCAGTGATGTCGGTTTGATCGAGCAGTACTTC.

This clonotype was detected ten times or more. The chain joins TRBV25-1 to TRBJ1-2; TRBD1 is a possible D gene (5 bases). Germline V lookup: CDR1 MGHDK, CDR2 SYGVNS. The CDR3 extends over 15 amino acids. V was pared by 2 bases and J by 0 bases, with 10 bases between. The CDR3, as DNA: TGTGCCAGCAGTGAAAGGGGCAGAACTAACTATGGCTACACCTTC. It translates to CASSERGRTNYGYTF.

To note about this clonotype: Germline and junction disagree at one end, which may indicate a read error. The V call is TRBV4-1, the J call TRBJ1-6; D may be TRBD1 (6 bases). Germline V gene sequence: CDR1 MGHRA, CDR2 YSYEKL. This CDR3 spans 14 amino acids. CDR3 nucleotide sequence: TGCGCCAGCAGCCCGGGACAAAGTAATCCACCCCTCCACTTT. Protein sequence: CASSPGQSNPPLHF.

This clonotype was seen many times. This rearrangement joins TRBV4-1 to TRBJ2-3; D remains unclear. Germline V gene sequence: CDR1 MGHRA, CDR2 YSYEKL. This CDR3 has 15 residues. With 2 bases removed from V and 6 bases from J, the gap between germline ends came to 15 bases. CDR3 loop: CASSQTPLGRDTQYF. DNA of the CDR3: TGCGCCAGCAGCCAAACCCCTTTAGGAAGGGATACGCAGTATTTT.

V gene TRBV6-5 combines with J gene TRBJ2-7; D unresolved. This CDR3 has 13 amino acids. The V gene lost 4 bases and the J gene lost 5 bases, with 12 bases spanning the gap. Germline assignment: CDR1 MNHEY and CDR2 SVGAGI. The CDR3 DNA is TGTGCCAGCAGTTTGTATGGGGTCCACGAGCAGTACTTC. Translated: CASSLYGVHEQYF.

The rearrangement links TRBV12-3 or TRBV12-4 to TRBJ1-2; no firm D call. V was shortened by 3 bases and J by 0 bases, with 8 bases between the two germline ends. The CDR3 spans 14 residues. The CDR3 loop reads CASSLGRSNYGYTF. CDR3 nucleotide sequence: TGTGCCAGCAGTTTGGGCCGTTCTAACTATGGCTACACCTTC.

This clonotype occurred a few times. The rearrangement links TRBV24-1 to TRBJ2-1; the D call may be TRBD1 or TRBD2 (6 bases each). The length of the CDR3 is 15 residues. The V end was cut by 4 bases, the J end by 9 bases, with 18 bases between. Per the germline V gene, CDR1 is KGHDR and CDR2 is SFDVKD. CDR3 DNA: TGTGCCACCAGTGACCGGATTTTCGGGGGCTCTGAGCAGTTCTTC. This codes for CATSDRIFGGSEQFF.

This clonotype was found many times. The V and J genes are TRBV20-1 and TRBJ2-3; the D is unclear. V was shortened by 6 bases and J by 1 base, with 14 bases between the two germline ends. The CDR3 extends over 14 amino acids. Germline lookup yields CDR1 DFQATT and CDR2 SNEGSKA (reference sequence). The chain's CDR3 is CSAKRGWGTDTQYF. CDR3 sequence (DNA): TGCAGTGCCAAACGTGGATGGGGCACAGATACGCAGTATTTT.

At least ten counts were recorded for this clonotype. This chain connects TRBV29-1 to TRBJ2-2, with D tentatively TRBD1 (6 bases). In germline, CDR1 is SQVTM, CDR2 ANQGSEA. The CDR3 is made up of 15 amino acids. Trimming stripped 4 bases from V and 0 bases from J, with 12 bases between. CDR3 nucleotide sequence: TGCAGCGTTGGGACAGCCGCCTCGAACACCGGGGAGCTGTTTTTT. Protein product: CSVGTAASNTGELFF.

This clonotype was observed a few times. The rearrangement joins TRBV5-6 to TRBJ2-7; D call uncertain. Trimming took off 0 bases at V and 0 bases at J, with 7 bases between the two ends. The length of the CDR3 is 14 residues. Germline assignment: CDR1 SGHDT and CDR2 YYEEEE. This chain's CDR3 is CASSLGAGSYEQYF. The CDR3, as DNA: TGTGCCAGCAGCTTGGGTGCCGGCTCCTACGAGCAGTACTTC. Looking up the rest from reference TRBV5-6 and TRBJ2-7 gives the full variable domain: DAGVTQSPTHLIKTRGQQVTLRCSPKSGHDTVSWYQQALGQGPQFIFQYYEEEERQRGNFPDRFSGHQFPNYSSELNVNALLLGDSALYLCASSLGAGSYEQYFGPGTRLTVT.

This clonotype showed up many times. The chain recombines TRBV20-1 with TRBJ2-1; no definite D call. Germline V gives CDR1 DFQATT, CDR2 SNEGSKA (reference sequence). This CDR3 has 11 residues. V was cut by 6 bases and J by 9 bases, with 12 bases left in between. The CDR3 region is CSATPSSEQFF. The CDR3 bases are TGCAGTGCCACGCCTAGTAGTGAGCAGTTCTTC.

This clonotype was observed a handful of times. The rearrangement links TRBV7-2 to TRBJ2-3; D unresolved. The ends were cut back, 5 bases at V and 2 bases at J, with 8 bases in the middle. This CDR3 contains 13 residues. Germline CDR1 SGHTA, CDR2 FQGNSA. The CDR3 DNA reads as TGTGCCAGCAGCGGGCGATTCACAGATACGCAGTATTTT. Protein sequence: CASSGRFTDTQYF.

A few counts support this clonotype. The rearrangement joins TRBV12-3 or TRBV12-4 to TRBJ2-4; D unresolved. This CDR3 spans 15 amino acids. The V end was cut by 4 bases, the J end by 0 bases, with 10 bases between. The CDR3 sequence is CASSSRLLAKNIQYF. CDR3 nucleotide sequence: TGTGCCAGCAGTTCCCGACTCCTAGCCAAAAACATTCAGTACTTC.

This clonotype was counted many times. The gene calls are TRBV5-1 and TRBJ2-5; 7 bases agree with TRBD1. V lost 7 bases and J lost 2; bases outside the gene matches: 11. The CDR3 spans 15 residues. Germline lookup yields CDR1 SGHRS and CDR2 YFSETQ. The CDR3 sequence: CASYQFDRDQETQYF. Here the CDR3 DNA reads TGCGCCAGCTATCAATTCGACAGGGATCAAGAGACCCAGTACTTC.

In this sample, this clonotype turned up many times. V usage is TRBV18 and J usage is TRBJ1-4, with a tentative D call TRBD1 (5 bases). CDR1 and CDR2 from the germline V gene are KGHSH and LQKENI. Trimming stripped 4 bases from V and 8 bases from J, with 11 bases between. This CDR3 spans 13 amino acids. Written as DNA, the CDR3 is TGTGCCAGCTCACAGGGACTTGGAGAAAAACTGTTTTTT. This translates into CASSQGLGEKLFF.

This clonotype appeared many times. The chain uses TRBV5-6 and TRBJ1-6; no clear D gene. This CDR3 spans 15 amino acids. The ends were cut back, 3 bases at V and 1 base at J, with 8 bases in the middle. Germline assignment: CDR1 SGHDT and CDR2 YYEEEE. CDR3 residues: CASSSLESYNSPLHF. CDR3 coding DNA: TGTGCCAGCAGCTCGTTGGAGTCCTATAATTCACCCCTCCACTTT.

This clonotype is classed as medium-sized. V is TRBV29-1 and J is TRBJ2-3; the D is unclear. Trimming removed 3 bases at V and 0 bases at J, with 16 bases between. CDR3 size: 16 residues. The germline V gene has CDR1 SQVTM and CDR2 ANQGSEA. The CDR3 region has the DNA TGCAGCGTTGATGGCATGGGATACTCTAGCACAGATACGCAGTATTTT. Residues: CSVDGMGYSSTDTQYF.

This CDR3 is CSVEIGTGAYEQYF. For the CDR3, the DNA is TGCAGCGTTGAAATCGGGACAGGGGCCTACGAGCAGTACTTC. The V and J genes are TRBV29-1 and TRBJ2-7, with 10 nucleotides matching TRBD1. This CDR3 region has 14 residues. The J segment lost 2 bases and the V segment lost 2 bases, leaving 3 bases of the junction unmatched. The germline gives CDR1 SQVTM, CDR2 ANQGSEA.

This clonotype was observed at least ten times. This chain uses TRBV6-6 with TRBJ1-5; unclear D gene. The CDR3 has 18 amino acids. Per germline, CDR1 MNHNY and CDR2 SVGAGI (reference sequence). V lost 3 bases, J lost 0 bases, and 18 bases lay in between. CDR3 coding DNA: TGTGCCAGCAGTTATCCCTCGGACGGATTCTATAGCAATCAGCCCCAGCATTTT. Protein product: CASSYPSDGFYSNQPQHF.

This chain uses TRBV3-1 with TRBJ1-2; TRBD1 might be the D (5 bases). The CDR3 length is 15 residues. The ends were cut back, 1 base at V and 0 bases at J, with 9 bases in the middle. In germline, CDR1 is LGHDT, CDR2 YNNKEL (reference sequence). The CDR3 is CASSQGDLANYGYTF. The CDR3 nucleotides are TGTGCCAGCAGCCAAGGGGACCTAGCTAACTATGGCTACACCTTC.

Only a few counts were recorded for this clonotype. V and J are TRBV29-1 and TRBJ2-2, with D perhaps TRBD2 (5 bases). This CDR3 contains 14 residues. Trimming cost V 5 bases and J 6 bases, with 16 bases left between them. Germline values: CDR1 SQVTM, CDR2 ANQGSEA. The CDR3 spells CSVYAVPGSGELFF. CDR3 DNA: TGCAGCGTTTACGCGGTCCCGGGGTCCGGGGAGCTGTTTTTT.

This clonotype was detected many times. The chain carries TRBV15 and TRBJ2-1; D is unclear. The length of the CDR3 is 17 residues. V gave up 0 bases and J gave up 6 bases, with 18 bases separating them. The V gene's germline CDR1 is LNHNV and CDR2 YYDKDF (reference sequence). CDR3 in DNA: TGTGCCACCAGCAGAGATCTCGAAGCGAGAGGATCCAATGAGCAGTTCTTC. Amino acids: CATSRDLEARGSNEQFF.

Only a few counts were recorded for this clonotype. The chain joins TRBV29-1 to TRBJ2-3, with 10 bases fitting TRBD2. With V trimmed by 5 bases and J by 3 bases, 5 bases remained unmatched. The CDR3 has 14 amino acids. In germline, CDR1 is SQVTM, CDR2 ANQGSEA. The CDR3 here is CSVLVGLATDTQYF. In DNA form, the CDR3 reads TGCAGCGTTTTGGTGGGACTAGCGACAGATACGCAGTATTTT.

This clonotype has just a few counts. CDR3 nucleotides: TGTGCCATCAGTGAAGGGGGGGCCGAGGTAAATGAGCAGTTCTTC. Translated: CAISEGGAEVNEQFF. The gene calls are TRBV10-3 and TRBJ2-1, with TRBD2 as a possible D gene (7 bases). Germline-derived CDR1 and CDR2 are ENHRY and SYGVKD. The CDR3 is 15 amino acids. The V end lost 3 bases, the J end lost 7 bases, and 16 bases lay between the germline ends.

This sequence joins TRBV10-3 and TRBJ1-1, with 8 bases lining up with TRBD1. This CDR3 is 13 amino acids long. Looked up from germline, CDR1 is ENHRY and CDR2 is SYGVKD. The ends lost 6 bases at V and 5 bases at J; junction bases unmatched: 5. CDR3 bases: TGTGCCATCAGGTCACAGGGGGTGACTGAAGCTTTCTTT. Its protein is CAIRSQGVTEAFF.

This clonotype was observed many times. This rearrangement joins TRBV12-3 or TRBV12-4 to TRBJ2-6; 12 bases fit TRBD2. V shed 5 bases, J shed 4 bases, and the junction held 6 bases outside the gene matches. The CDR3 contains 17 residues. The DNA for the CDR3 is TGTGCCAGCAGTCTCGGGACTAGCGGGTACGGGGCCAACGTCCTGACTTTC. Residues: CASSLGTSGYGANVLTF.